Below are 2 T cell receptor beta chains sequenced from a single sample in a study of siplizumab effects on memory and regulatory T cells. The data were produced by immunoSEQ multiplex PCR, yet TCRdb's version contains in-frame clones alone and is incomplete. The data show 100,000 to 120,000 clones, more than 90% seen once. Sample: CD4+ T cells sorted from blood. The receptor set was obtained from a human donor in good health.

V gene TRBV5-1 combines with J gene TRBJ2-5; possibly TRBD2 for D (6 bases). From germline, CDR1 is SGHRS and CDR2 YFSETQ. Trimming removed 4 bases from V and 2 bases from J, with 12 bases in between. The CDR3 consists of 14 residues. CDR3 sequence reads: CASSQRGNQETQYF. DNA for the CDR3: TGCGCCAGCAGCCAACGGGGGAATCAAGAGACCCAGTACTTC.

V gene TRBV11-3 combines with J gene TRBJ2-1; no firm D call. This CDR3 is 13 amino acids long. Germline V gene sequence: CDR1 SGHNT, CDR2 YENEEA. Trimming stripped 2 bases from V and 6 bases from J, with 8 bases between. The CDR3 nucleotides read TGTGCCAGCAGCTTAACCGGGCTCAATGAGCAGTTCTTC. Protein: CASSLTGLNEQFF.